Presented here are 7 T cell receptor beta chains from one specimen sequenced in a study of T cells expressing NK-cell markers. TCRdb reprocessed the 5' RACE reads and keeps a single row for each CDR3 protein, giving no DNA. The sample totals about 460,000 distinct CDR3 sequences. Sequenced sample: blood T cells: a sorted CD56 or NKG2C T cell subset, CD4+ or CD8+ T cells, or bulk PBMC T cells (not recorded which). These receptors all come from a woman between 50 and 59 years old in good health.

The rearrangement joins TRBV20-1 to TRBJ2-7; the D gene TCRdb calls, TRBD2, cannot be checked with no DNA. Germline V gene sequence: CDR1 DFQATT, CDR2 SNEGSKA (reference sequence). The CDR3 consists of 16 residues. CDR3 sequence reads: CSAVGTSGKEAYEQYF.

The chain joins TRBV11-2 to TRBJ2-6. Germline CDR1 SGHAT, CDR2 FQNNGV. The CDR3 runs 13 residues. The CDR3 protein is CASHPTGANVLTF.

The rearrangement joins TRBV11-2 to TRBJ2-5; TCRdb reports TRBD1, a call that lacks DNA to check it against. The CDR3 consists of 16 residues. Germline V gene sequence: CDR1 SGHAT, CDR2 FQNNGV. CDR3 loop: CASSLDLGQGQETQYF. Full variable domain (outside the CDR3, taken from reference TRBV11-2 and TRBJ2-5): EAGVAQSPRYKIIEKRQSVAFWCNPISGHATLYWYQQILGQGPKLLIQFQNNGVVDDSQLPKDRFSAERLKGVDSTLKIQPAKLEDSAVYLCASSLDLGQGQETQYFGPGTRLLVL.

The CDR3 reads CASSLVGGSVYEQYF. The V call is TRBV5-1, the J call TRBJ2-7; TCRdb designates TRBD2, a call that cannot be tested without DNA. Looked up from germline, CDR1 is SGHRS and CDR2 is YFSETQ. The CDR3 loop spans 15 amino acids.

This sequence joins TRBV7-9 and TRBJ2-3; checking the TCRdb D call of TRBD1 is not possible without DNA. The CDR3 contains 14 residues. Germline V gene sequence: CDR1 SEHNR, CDR2 FQNEAQ (reference sequence). The CDR3: CASSLRQRGDTQYF.

This chain's CDR3 is CASSPWEGALGELFF. V gene TRBV3-1 combines with J gene TRBJ2-2; TCRdb lists TRBD1, though no DNA is available to test this call. CDR1 LGHDT and CDR2 YNNKEL come from the germline V gene (reference sequence). This CDR3 spans 15 amino acids. The full variable domain, completed using reference TRBV3-1 and TRBJ2-2, is DTAVSQTPKYLVTQMGNDKSIKCEQNLGHDTMYWYKQDSKKFLKIMFSYNNKELIINETVPNRFSPKSPDKAHLNLHINSLELGDSAVYFCASSPWEGALGELFFGEGSRLTVL.

The genes are TRBV20-1 and TRBJ2-3; TCRdb indicates TRBD2, and absent DNA this call remains unverified. This CDR3 region has 14 residues. Germline V lookup: CDR1 DFQATT, CDR2 SNEGSKA (reference sequence). This chain's CDR3 is CSASPGGAPDTQYF.